The 5 T cell receptor beta chains below were found in one sample sequenced in a study of blood T cell repertoires in COVID-19. Generated by immunoSEQ multiplex PCR, the TCRdb table keeps only in-frame clones and is missing some. The profile shows about 170,000 clones, under 90% of them singletons. Material: PBMCs or T cells enriched from blood (not recorded which). The receptors originated from a man aged 45-65 years who had recovered from COVID-19.

This chain links TRBV4-1 with TRBJ1-2; TRBD1 might be the D (6 bases). Trimming stripped 5 bases from V and 4 bases from J, with 8 bases between. The germline CDR1 and CDR2 sequences are MGHRA and YSYEKL. The CDR3 has 12 residues. CDR3 protein: CASSGDTYGYTF. Written as DNA, the CDR3 is TGCGCCAGCAGCGGGGACACCTATGGCTACACCTTC.

J is TRBJ2-3 and V is TRBV24-1; tentative D call: TRBD1 (6 bases). The germline gives CDR1 KGHDR, CDR2 SFDVKD. The CDR3 is 16 amino acids. Trimming removed 3 bases at V and 2 bases at J, with 14 bases between. CDR3 sequence (DNA): TGTGCCACCAGTGATCCTCGAGGGGGAACCACAGATACGCAGTATTTT. Amino acids: CATSDPRGGTTDTQYF.

This sequence joins TRBV6-2 or TRBV6-3 and TRBJ1-2; the D gene is possibly TRBD1 (5 bases). With 4 bases removed from V and 5 bases from J, the gap between germline ends came to 20 bases. CDR3 length equals 16 residues. The germline V gene has CDR1 MNHEY and CDR2 SVGEGT. The DNA of the CDR3 is TGTGCCAGCAGTTCAAGGTCCGGGGGATCCGTTTATGGCTACACCTTC. Its protein is CASSSRSGGSVYGYTF.

The DNA of the CDR3 is TGTGCCAGCAGCTTGTCGATAGCGGGGGGGCTCGATACGCAGTATTTT. This encodes CASSLSIAGGLDTQYF. The chain employs TRBV5-4 and TRBJ2-3, with 11 bases fitting TRBD2. In germline, CDR1 is SGHNT, CDR2 YYREEE (reference sequence). The V gene end was trimmed by 1 base and the J gene end by 6 bases; junction bases not matched to a gene: 7. The CDR3 is made up of 16 amino acids. Supplemented by reference TRBV5-4 and TRBJ2-3, the full variable domain reads ETGVTQSPTHLIKTRGQQVTLRCSSQSGHNTVSWYQQALGQGPQFIFQYYREEENGRGNFPPRFSGLQFPNYSSELNVNALELDDSALYLCASSLSIAGGLDTQYFGPGTRLTVL.

V and J are TRBV5-1 and TRBJ2-2, with no clear D. Germline-derived CDR1 and CDR2 are SGHRS and YFSETQ. V gave up 0 bases and J gave up 7 bases, with 10 bases separating them. The CDR3 contains 14 residues. DNA of the CDR3: TGCGCCAGCAGCTTGGGGGCCTTGGGCGGGGAGCTGTTTTTT. Translating it yields CASSLGALGGELFF.